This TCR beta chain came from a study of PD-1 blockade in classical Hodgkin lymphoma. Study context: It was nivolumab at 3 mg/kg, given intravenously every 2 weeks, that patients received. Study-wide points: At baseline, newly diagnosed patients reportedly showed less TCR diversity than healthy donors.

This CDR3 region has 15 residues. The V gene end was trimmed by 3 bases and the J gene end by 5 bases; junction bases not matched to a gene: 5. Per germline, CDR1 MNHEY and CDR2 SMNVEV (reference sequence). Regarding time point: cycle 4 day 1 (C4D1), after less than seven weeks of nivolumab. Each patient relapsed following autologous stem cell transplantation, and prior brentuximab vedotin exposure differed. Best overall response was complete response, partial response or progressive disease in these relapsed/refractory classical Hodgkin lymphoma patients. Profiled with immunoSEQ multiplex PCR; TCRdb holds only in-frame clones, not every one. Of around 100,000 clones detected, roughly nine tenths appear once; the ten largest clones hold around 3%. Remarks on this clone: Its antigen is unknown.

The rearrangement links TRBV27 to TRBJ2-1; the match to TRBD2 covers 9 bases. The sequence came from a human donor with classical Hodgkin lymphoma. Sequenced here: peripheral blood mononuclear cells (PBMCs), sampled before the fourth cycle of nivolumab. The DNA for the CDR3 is TGTGCCAGCAGTTTGATAAGCGGGGGGAACAATGAGCAGTTCTTC. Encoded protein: CASSLISGGNNEQFF.